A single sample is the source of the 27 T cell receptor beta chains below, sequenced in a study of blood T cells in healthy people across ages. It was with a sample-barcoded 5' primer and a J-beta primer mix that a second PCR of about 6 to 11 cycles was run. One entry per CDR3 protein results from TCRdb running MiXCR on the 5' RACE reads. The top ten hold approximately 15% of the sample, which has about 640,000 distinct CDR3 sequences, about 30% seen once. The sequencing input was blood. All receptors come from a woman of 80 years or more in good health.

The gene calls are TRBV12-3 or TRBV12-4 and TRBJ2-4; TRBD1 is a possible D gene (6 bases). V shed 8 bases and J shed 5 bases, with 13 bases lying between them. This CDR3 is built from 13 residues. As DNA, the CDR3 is TGTGCCAGCGCCAGGGGTCCTGAAAACATTCAGTACTTC. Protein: CASARGPENIQYF.

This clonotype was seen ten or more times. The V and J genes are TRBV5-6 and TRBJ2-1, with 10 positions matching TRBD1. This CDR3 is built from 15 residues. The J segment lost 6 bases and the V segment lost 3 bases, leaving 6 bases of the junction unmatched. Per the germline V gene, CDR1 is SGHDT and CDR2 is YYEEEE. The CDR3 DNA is TGTGCCAGCAGCTATACCGGGACAGGGGCCAATGAGCAGTTCTTC. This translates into CASSYTGTGANEQFF. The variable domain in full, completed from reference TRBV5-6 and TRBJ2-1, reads DAGVTQSPTHLIKTRGQQVTLRCSPKSGHDTVSWYQQALGQGPQFIFQYYEEEERQRGNFPDRFSGHQFPNYSSELNVNALLLGDSALYLCASSYTGTGANEQFFGPGTRLTVL.

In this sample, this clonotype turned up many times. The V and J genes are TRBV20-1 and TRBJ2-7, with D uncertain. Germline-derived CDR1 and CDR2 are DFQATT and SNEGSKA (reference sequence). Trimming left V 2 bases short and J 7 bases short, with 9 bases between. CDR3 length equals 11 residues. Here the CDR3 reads CSARRLLEQYF. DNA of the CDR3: TGCAGTGCTAGAAGGCTTCTGGAGCAGTACTTC.

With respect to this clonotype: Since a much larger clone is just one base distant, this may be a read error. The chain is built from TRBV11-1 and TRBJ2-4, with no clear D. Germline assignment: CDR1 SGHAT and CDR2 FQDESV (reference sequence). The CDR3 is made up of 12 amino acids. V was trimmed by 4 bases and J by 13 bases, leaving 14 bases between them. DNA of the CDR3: TGTGCCAGCAGCTATCGTTCGGATGAGCAGTACTTC. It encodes CASSYRSDEQYF.

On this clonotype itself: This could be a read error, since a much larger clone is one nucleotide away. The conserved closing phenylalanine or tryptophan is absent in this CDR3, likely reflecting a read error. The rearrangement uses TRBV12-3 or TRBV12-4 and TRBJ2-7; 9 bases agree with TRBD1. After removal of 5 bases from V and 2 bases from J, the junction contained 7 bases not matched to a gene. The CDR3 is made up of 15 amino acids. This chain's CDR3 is CASSRKGQGTYEQYS. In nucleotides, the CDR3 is TGTGCCAGCAGTCGTAAGGGACAGGGTACCTACGAGCAGTACTCC.

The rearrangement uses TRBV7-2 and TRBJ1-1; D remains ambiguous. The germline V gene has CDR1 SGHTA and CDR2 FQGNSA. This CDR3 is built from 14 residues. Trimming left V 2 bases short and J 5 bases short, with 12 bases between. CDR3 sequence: CASSLYGEGTEAFF. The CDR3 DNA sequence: TGTGCCAGCAGCTTATACGGGGAGGGAACTGAAGCTTTCTTT.

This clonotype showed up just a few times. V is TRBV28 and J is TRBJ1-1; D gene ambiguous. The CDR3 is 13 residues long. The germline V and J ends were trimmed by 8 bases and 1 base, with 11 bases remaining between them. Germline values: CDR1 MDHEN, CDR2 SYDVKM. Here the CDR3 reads CASWDGRNTEAFF. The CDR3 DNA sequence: TGTGCCAGCTGGGATGGGCGGAACACTGAAGCTTTCTTT.

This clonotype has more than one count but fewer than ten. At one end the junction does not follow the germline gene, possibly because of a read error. CDR3 coding DNA: TGCGCCGGCAGCTCCCTAGGCTCAGCAGCGACGACTGAAAACATTCAGTACTTC. It codes for CAGSSLGSAATTENIQYF. The rearrangement uses TRBV5-1 and TRBJ2-4, with D unclear. This CDR3 contains 18 residues. Germline loops: CDR1 SGHRS, CDR2 YFSETQ.

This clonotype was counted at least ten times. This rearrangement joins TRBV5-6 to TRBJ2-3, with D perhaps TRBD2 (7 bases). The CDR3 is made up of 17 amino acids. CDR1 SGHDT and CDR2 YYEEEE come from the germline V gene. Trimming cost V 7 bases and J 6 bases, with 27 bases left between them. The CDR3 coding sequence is TGTGCCAGCGGCGAAGGAGGGACACTAGCGAAGGAGGATACGCAGTATTTT. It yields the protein CASGEGGTLAKEDTQYF.

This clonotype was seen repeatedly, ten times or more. The CDR3: CASSLAGEGTEAFF. The CDR3 DNA follows: TGTGCCAGCAGCTTGGCCGGGGAGGGCACTGAAGCTTTCTTT. This chain connects TRBV5-4 to TRBJ1-1; D is unresolved. This CDR3 region has 14 residues. Germline V gives CDR1 SGHNT, CDR2 YYREEE (reference sequence). Trimming pared 0 bases from V and 4 bases from J, leaving 10 bases between.

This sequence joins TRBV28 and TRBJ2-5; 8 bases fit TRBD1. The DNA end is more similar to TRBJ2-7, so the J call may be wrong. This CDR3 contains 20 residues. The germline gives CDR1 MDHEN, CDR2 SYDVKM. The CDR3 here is CASGGTGGFSKTPNPYEQYF. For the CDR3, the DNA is TGTGCCAGCGGGGGGACAGGCGGATTTTCCAAAACCCCTAACCCCTACGAGCAGTACTTC.

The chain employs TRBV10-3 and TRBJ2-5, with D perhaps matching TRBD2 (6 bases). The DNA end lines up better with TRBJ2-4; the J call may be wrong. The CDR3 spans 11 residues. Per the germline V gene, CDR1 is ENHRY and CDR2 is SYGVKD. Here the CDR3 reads CAIREGGIQYF. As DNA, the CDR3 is TGTGCCATCAGAGAGGGAGGCATTCAGTACTTC.

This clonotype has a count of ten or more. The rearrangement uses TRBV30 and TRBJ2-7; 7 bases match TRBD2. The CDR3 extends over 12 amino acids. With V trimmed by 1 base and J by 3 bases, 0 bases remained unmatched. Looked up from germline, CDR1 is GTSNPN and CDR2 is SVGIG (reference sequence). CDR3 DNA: TGTGCCTGGAGTGCGGGGGGCTACGAGCAGTACTTC. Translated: CAWSAGGYEQYF.

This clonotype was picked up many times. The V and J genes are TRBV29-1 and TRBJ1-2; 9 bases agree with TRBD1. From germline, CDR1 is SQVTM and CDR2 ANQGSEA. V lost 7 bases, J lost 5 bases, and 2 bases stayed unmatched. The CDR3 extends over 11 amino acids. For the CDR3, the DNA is TGCAGCGCAGACAGGGGGTATGGCTACACCTTC. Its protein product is CSADRGYGYTF.

CDR3 loop: CASSQDPKQSNEKLFF. The CDR3 DNA reads TGCGCCAGCAGCCAAGATCCCAAACAATCTAATGAAAAACTGTTTTTT. The chain recombines TRBV4-3 with TRBJ1-4; D unclear. Germline V gene data show CDR1 as LGHNA and CDR2 as YSLEER. V was cut by 0 bases and J by 3 bases, with 11 bases left in between. The CDR3 is 16 residues long.

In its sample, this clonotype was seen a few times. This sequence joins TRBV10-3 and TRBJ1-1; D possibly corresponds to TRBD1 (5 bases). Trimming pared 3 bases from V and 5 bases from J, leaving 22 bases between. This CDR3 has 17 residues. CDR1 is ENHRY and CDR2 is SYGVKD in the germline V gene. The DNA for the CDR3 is TGTGCCATCAGTGATGAGGGGCTGTCTCTGGTATGGACTGAAGCTTTCTTT. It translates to CAISDEGLSLVWTEAFF.

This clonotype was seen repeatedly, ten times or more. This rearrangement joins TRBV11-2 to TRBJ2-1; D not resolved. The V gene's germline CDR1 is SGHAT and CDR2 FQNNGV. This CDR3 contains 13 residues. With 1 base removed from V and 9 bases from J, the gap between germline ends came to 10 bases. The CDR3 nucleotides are TGTGCCAGCAGCTTAGGATTCTCGGGTGAGCAGTTCTTC. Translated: CASSLGFSGEQFF.

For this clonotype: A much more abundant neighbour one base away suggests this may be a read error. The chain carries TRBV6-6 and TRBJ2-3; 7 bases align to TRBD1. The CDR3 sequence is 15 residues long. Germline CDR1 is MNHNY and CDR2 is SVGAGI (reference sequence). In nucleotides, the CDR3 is TGTACCAGCAGTTACCTAGGACAGGGCACAGATACGCAGTATTTT. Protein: CTSSYLGQGTDTQYF.

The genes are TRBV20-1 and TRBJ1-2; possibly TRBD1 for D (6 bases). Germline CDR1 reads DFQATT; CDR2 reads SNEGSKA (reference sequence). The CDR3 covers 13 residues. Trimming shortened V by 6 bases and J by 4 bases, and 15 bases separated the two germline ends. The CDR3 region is CSAGLRGAYGYTF. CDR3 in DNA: TGCAGTGCGGGACTCAGGGGCGCCTATGGCTACACCTTC.

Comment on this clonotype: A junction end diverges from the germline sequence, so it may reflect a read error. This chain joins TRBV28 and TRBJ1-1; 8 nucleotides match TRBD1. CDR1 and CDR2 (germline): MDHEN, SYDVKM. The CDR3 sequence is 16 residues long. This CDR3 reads CASSQLTGEGLPEAFF. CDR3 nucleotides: TGTGCTAGCAGTCAGTTGACAGGGGAGGGATTGCCTGAAGCTTTCTTT.

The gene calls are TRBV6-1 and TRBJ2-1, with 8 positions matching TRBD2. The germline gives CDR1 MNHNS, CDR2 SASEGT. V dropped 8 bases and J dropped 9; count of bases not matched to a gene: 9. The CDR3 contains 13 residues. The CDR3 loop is CASGAGERGEQFF. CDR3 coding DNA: TGTGCCAGCGGAGCGGGGGAGCGCGGTGAGCAGTTCTTC.

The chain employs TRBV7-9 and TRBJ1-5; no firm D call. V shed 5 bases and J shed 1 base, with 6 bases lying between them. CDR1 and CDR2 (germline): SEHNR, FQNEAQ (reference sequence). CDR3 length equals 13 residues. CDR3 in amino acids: CASSAQSNQPQHF. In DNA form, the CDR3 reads TGTGCCAGCAGCGCGCAGAGCAATCAGCCCCAGCATTTT.

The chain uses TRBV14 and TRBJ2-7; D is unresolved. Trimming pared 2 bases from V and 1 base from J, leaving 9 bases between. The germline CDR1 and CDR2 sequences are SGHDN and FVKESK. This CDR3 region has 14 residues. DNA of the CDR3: TGTGCCAGCAGCCAACCAGGCAAATCCTACGAGCAGTACTTC. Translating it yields CASSQPGKSYEQYF. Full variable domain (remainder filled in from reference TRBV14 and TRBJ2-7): EAGVTQFPSHSVIEKGQTVTLRCDPISGHDNLYWYRRVMGKEIKFLLHFVKESKQDESGMPNNRFLAERTGGTYSTLKVQPAELEDSGVYFCASSQPGKSYEQYFGPGTRLTVT.

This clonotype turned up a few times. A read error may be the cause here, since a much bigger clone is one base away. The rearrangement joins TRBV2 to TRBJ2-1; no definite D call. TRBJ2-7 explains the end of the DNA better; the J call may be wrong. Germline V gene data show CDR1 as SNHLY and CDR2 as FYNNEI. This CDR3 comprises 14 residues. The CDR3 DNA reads TGTGCCAGCAGTGAAGCGCTGTGGAACAATGAGCAGTACTTC. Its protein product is CASSEALWNNEQYF.

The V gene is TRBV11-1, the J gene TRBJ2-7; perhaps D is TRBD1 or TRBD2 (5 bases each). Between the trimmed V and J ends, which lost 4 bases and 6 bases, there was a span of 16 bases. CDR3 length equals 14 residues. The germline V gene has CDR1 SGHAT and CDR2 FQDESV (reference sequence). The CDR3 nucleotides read TGTGCCAGCAGCTCCTTTGTCGGGGCGGGCGAGCAGTACTTC. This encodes CASSSFVGAGEQYF. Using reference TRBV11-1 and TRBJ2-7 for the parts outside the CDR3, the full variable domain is EAEVAQSPRYKITEKSQAVAFWCDPISGHATLYWYRQILGQGPELLVQFQDESVVDDSQLPKDRFSAERLKGVDSTLKIQPAELGDSAMYLCASSSFVGAGEQYFGPGTRLTVT.

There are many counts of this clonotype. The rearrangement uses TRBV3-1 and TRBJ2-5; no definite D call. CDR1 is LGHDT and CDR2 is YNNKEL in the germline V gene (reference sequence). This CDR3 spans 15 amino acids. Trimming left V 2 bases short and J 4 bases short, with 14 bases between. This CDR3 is CASSQMAGPGETQYF. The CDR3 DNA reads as TGTGCCAGCAGCCAAATGGCAGGACCAGGAGAGACCCAGTACTTC.

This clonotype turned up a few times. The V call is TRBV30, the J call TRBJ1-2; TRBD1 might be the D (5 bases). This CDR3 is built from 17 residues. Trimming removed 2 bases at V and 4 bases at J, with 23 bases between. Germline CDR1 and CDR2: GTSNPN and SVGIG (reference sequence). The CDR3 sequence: CAWSPGAVPKPSYGYTF. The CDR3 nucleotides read TGTGCCTGGAGTCCCGGGGCAGTACCCAAGCCAAGCTATGGCTACACCTTC.